This is a list of T cell receptor beta chains from one sample in a study of cytomegalovirus exposure and HLA in healthy donors. The data were produced by immunoSEQ multiplex PCR, yet TCRdb's version contains in-frame clones alone and is incomplete. The table includes 150,000 to 200,000 clones, about three quarters detected once. The specimen sequenced was PBMCs. All receptors come from a man aged 40-55 years in good health and CMV-seronegative. The CDR3 runs from the conserved cysteine through the conserved F or W.

>TRBJ1-4|TRBV9
CASKLEKLFF
>TRBJ1-3|TRBV6-5
CASLNREGDDTIYF
>TRBJ1-5|TRBV6-5
CASSPGHREPQHF
>TRBJ2-7|TRBV19
CASSLQGPSEQYF
>TRBJ2-5|TRBV5-6
CASSLQPRETQYF
>TRBJ2-7|TRBV28
CASRFPRGEVGEQYF
>TRBJ2-7|TRBV11-1
CASSLAQLAASYEQYF
>TRBJ1-1|TRBV10-3
CAISESWGQDTEAFF
>TRBJ1-2|TRBV6-5
CASSRKPGQNIGYTF
>TRBJ1-5|TRBV30
CAWSVRGQGQVGNQPQHF
>TRBJ1-6|TRBV2
CASSQRGGESVGSPLHF
>TRBJ2-5|TRBV2
CASSAKTGGGETQYF
>TRBJ2-1|TRBV27
CASSRDRPKGDEQFF
>TRBJ2-2|TRBV7-2
CASTNGGGELFF
>TRBJ2-2|TRBV6-1
CASSEEQAGELFF
>TRBJ2-7|TRBV5-1
CASRSGGTYEQYF
>TRBJ2-2|TRBV19
CASSIITSGRTGELFF
>TRBJ2-5|TRBV6-1
CASSEVLPETQYF
>TRBJ2-3|TRBV6-4
CASSAGTGGADTQYF
>TRBJ2-1|TRBV27
CASSPSPTSNEQFF
>TRBJ2-3|TRBV4-3
CATSGGAADTQYF
>TRBJ2-3|TRBV7-2
CASSLLAGADTQYF
>TRBJ2-7|TRBV7-2
CASSFDRVENYEQYF
>TRBJ2-3|TRBV18
CASSPGQGKNTQYF
>TRBJ2-3|TRBV27
CASSPLAGRADTQYF
>TRBJ1-3|TRBV9
CASSEGLYSGNTIYF
>TRBJ2-1|TRBV27
CASSLIVGLAGGEQFF
>TRBJ1-1|TRBV7-2
CASSFLQASRGTEAFF
>TRBJ2-1|TRBV7-3
CASSIGVGYNEQFF